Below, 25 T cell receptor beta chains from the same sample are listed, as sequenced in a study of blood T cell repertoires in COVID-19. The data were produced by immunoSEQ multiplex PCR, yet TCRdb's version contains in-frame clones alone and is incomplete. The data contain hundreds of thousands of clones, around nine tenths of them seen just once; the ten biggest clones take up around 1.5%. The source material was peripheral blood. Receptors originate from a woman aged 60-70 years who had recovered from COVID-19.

The DNA for the CDR3 is TGTGCCAGCAGCCCGGGACAGACTTATGGCTACACCTTC. It codes for CASSPGQTYGYTF. V is TRBV5-5 and J is TRBJ1-2; 7 nucleotides line up with TRBD1. V shed 4 bases, J shed 5 bases, and the junction held 5 bases outside the gene matches. From germline, CDR1 is SGHKS and CDR2 YYEKEE (reference sequence). The CDR3 runs to 13 residues.

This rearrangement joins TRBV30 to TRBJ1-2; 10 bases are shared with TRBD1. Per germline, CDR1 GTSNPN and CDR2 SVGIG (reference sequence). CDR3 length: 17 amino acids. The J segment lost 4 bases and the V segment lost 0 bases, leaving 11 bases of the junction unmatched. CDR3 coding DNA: TGTGCCTGGAGTGTACTAAATGGGGGACAGGGGATCTATGGCTACACCTTC. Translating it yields CAWSVLNGGQGIYGYTF.

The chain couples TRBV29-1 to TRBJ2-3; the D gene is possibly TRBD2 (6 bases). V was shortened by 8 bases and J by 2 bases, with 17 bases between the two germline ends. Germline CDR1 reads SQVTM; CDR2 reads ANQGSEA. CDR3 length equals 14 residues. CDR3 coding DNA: TGCAGCCTCACCGGGGAGCGGGCCACAGATACGCAGTATTTT. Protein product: CSLTGERATDTQYF.

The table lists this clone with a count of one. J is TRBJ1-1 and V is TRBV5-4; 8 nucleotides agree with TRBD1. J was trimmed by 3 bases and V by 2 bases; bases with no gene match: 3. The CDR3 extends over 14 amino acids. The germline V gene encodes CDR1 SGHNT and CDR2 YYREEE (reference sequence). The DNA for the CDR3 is TGTGCCAGCAGCTTCGAACAGGGGGACACTGAAGCTTTCTTT. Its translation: CASSFEQGDTEAFF.

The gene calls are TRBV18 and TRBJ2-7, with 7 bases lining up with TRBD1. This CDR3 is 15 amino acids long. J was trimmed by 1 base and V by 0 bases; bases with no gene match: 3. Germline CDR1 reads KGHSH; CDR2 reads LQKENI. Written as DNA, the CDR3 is TGTGCCAGCTCACCACCGGGGGACAGTTCCTACGAGCAGTACTTC. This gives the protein CASSPPGDSSYEQYF.

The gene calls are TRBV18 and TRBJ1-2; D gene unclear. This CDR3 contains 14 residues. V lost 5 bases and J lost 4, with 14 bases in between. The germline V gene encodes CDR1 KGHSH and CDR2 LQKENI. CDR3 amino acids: CASSGLVAAYGYTF. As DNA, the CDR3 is TGTGCCAGCTCAGGCTTGGTGGCTGCCTATGGCTACACCTTC.

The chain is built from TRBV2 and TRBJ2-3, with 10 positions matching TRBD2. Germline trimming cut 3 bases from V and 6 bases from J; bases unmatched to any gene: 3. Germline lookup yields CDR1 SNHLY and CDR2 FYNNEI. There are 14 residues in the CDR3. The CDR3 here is CASSDSGGADTQYF. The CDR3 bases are TGTGCCAGCAGTGACAGCGGGGGGGCTGATACGCAGTATTTT.

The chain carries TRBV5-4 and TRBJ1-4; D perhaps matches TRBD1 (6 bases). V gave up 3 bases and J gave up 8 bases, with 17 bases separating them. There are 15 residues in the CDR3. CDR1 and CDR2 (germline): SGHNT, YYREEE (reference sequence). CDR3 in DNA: TGTGCCAGCAGCTCAAAGACAGGAGTGGGAGAAAAACTGTTTTTT. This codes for CASSSKTGVGEKLFF.

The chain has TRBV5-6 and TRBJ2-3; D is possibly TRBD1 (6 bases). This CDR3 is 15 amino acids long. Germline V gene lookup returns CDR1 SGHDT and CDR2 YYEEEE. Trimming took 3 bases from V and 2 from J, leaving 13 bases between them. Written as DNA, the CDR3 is TGTGCCAGCAGCTCATACAGGGCTCCCACAGATACGCAGTATTTT. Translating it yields CASSSYRAPTDTQYF. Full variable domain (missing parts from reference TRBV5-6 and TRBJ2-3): DAGVTQSPTHLIKTRGQQVTLRCSPKSGHDTVSWYQQALGQGPQFIFQYYEEEERQRGNFPDRFSGHQFPNYSSELNVNALLLGDSALYLCASSSYRAPTDTQYFGPGTRLTVL.

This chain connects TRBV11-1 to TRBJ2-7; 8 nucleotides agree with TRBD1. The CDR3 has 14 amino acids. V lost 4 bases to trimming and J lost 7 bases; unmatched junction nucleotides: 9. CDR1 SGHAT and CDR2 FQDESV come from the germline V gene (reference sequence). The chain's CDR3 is CASSSRQGPGEQYF. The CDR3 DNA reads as TGTGCCAGCAGCTCCAGACAGGGGCCTGGGGAGCAGTACTTC.

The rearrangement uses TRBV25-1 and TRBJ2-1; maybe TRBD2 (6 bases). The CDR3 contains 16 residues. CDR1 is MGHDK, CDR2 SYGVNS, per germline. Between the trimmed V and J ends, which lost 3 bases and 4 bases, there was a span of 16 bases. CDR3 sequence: CASSDQTRGTYNEQFF. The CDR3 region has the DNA TGTGCCAGCAGTGACCAGACTAGAGGGACGTACAATGAGCAGTTCTTC.

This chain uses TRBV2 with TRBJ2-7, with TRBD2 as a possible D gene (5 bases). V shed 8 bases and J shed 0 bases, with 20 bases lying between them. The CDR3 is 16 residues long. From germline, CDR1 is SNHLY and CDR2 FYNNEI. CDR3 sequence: CASPSERATSSYEQYF. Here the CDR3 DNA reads TGTGCCAGCCCGTCGGAAAGGGCAACTAGCTCCTACGAGCAGTACTTC.

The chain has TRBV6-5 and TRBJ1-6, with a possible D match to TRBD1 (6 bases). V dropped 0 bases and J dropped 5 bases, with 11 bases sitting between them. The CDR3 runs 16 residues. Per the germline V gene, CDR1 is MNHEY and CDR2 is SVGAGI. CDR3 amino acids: CASSYSRTVNNSPLHF. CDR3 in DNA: TGTGCCAGCAGTTACTCCCGGACAGTGAATAATTCACCCCTCCACTTT.

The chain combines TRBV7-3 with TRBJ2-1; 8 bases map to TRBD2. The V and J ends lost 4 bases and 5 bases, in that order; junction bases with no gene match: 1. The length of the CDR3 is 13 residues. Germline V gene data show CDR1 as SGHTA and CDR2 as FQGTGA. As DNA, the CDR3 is TGTGCCAGCAGCTCGGGGGGGCACAATGAGCAGTTCTTC. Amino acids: CASSSGGHNEQFF.

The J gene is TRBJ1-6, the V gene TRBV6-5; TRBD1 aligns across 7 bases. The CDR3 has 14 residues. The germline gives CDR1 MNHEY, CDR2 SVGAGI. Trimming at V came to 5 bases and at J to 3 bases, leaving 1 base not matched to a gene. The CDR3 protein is CASSTGDYNSPLHF. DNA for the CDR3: TGTGCCAGCAGTACAGGGGACTATAATTCACCCCTCCACTTT.

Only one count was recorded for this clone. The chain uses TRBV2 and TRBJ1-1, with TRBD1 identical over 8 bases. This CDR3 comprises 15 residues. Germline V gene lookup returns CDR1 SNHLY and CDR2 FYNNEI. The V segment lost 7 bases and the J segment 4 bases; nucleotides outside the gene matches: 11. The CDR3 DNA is TGTGCCAGCAAGCGGCAGGGGGCGATGGGCACTGAAGCTTTCTTT. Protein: CASKRQGAMGTEAFF.

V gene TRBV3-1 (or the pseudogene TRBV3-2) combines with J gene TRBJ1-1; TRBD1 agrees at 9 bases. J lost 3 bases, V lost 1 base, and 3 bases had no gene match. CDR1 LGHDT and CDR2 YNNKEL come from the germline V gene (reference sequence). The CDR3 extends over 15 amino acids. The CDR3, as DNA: TGTGCCAGCAGCCAAGCGGACAGGGGAGACACTGAAGCTTTCTTT. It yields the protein CASSQADRGDTEAFF.

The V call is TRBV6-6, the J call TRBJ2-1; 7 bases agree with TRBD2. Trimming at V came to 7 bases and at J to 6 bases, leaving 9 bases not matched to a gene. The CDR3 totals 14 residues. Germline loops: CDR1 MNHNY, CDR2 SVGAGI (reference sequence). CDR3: CASKPGGLSNEQFF. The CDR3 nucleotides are TGTGCCAGCAAACCGGGAGGCCTTTCCAATGAGCAGTTCTTC.

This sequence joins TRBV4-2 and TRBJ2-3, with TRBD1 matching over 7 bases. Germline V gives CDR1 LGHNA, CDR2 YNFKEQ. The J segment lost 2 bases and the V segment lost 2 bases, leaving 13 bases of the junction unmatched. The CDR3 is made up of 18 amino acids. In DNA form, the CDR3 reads TGTGCCAGCAGCCAATTAAGGGCTCGGACAGGCATCACAGATACGCAGTATTTT. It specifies CASSQLRARTGITDTQYF.

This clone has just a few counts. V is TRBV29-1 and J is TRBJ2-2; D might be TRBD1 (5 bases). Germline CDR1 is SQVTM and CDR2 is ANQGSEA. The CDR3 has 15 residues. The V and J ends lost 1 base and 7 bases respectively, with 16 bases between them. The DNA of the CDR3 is TGCAGCGTTGAAGGGGGCGACGGGCATTTCGGGGAGCTGTTTTTT. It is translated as CSVEGGDGHFGELFF.

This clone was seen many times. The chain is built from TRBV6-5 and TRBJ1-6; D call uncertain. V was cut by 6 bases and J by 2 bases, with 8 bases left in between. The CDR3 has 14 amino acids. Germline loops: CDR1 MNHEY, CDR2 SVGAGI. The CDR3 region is CASSAGPYNSPLHF. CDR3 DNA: TGTGCCAGCAGCGCAGGCCCCTATAATTCACCCCTCCACTTT.

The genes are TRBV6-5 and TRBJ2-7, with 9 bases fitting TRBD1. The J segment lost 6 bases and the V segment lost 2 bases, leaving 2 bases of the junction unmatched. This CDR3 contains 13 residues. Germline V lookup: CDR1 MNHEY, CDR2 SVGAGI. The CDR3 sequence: CASSYGTGSEQYF. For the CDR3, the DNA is TGTGCCAGCAGTTACGGGACAGGGAGCGAGCAGTACTTC.

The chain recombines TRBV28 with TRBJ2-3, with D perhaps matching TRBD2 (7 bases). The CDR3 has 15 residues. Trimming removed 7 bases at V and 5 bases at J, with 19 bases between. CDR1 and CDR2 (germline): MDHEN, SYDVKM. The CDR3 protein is CASTPYGGRRDTQYF. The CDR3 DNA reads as TGTGCCAGCACCCCTTACGGGGGGCGTAGAGATACGCAGTATTTT.

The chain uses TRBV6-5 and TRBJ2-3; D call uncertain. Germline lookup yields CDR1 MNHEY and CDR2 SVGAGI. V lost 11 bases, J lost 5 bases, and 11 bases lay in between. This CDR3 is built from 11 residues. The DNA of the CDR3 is TGTGCCGTCCTCGTTATAGATACGCAGTATTTT. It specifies CAVLVIDTQYF.

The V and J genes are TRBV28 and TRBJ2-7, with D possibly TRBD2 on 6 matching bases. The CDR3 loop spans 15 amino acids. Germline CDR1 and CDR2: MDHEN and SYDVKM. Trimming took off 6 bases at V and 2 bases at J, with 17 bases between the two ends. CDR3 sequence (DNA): TGTGCCAGCAGCCCCCACCGGGACTCCGCCTACGAGCAGTACTTC. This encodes CASSPHRDSAYEQYF.